Reported below is one T cell receptor beta chain. Its antigen is as yet unknown. The sample originates from a study of cytomegalovirus exposure and HLA in healthy donors. Points from the study as a whole: 164 TCR beta chains were listed as cytomegalovirus-associated. A later analysis linked a missense DCLRE1C variant to TCR beta V- and J-gene trimming. It was reportedly the case that the classifier diagnosed cytomegalovirus status with high specificity and sensitivity.

Use of 60 Vbeta and 13 Jbeta primers characterized the PCR. The data were produced by immunoSEQ multiplex PCR, yet TCRdb's version contains in-frame clones alone and is incomplete. The sample holds approximately 100,000 clones, 79% seen once. The V gene end was trimmed by 4 bases and the J gene end by 5 bases; junction bases not matched to a gene: 7. This CDR3 has 16 residues. CDR1 and CDR2 (germline): SGHDT, YYEEEE. The sample taken for sequencing was PBMCs. The source of this sequence is a middle-aged woman in good health and CMV-seronegative. This rearrangement joins TRBV5-6 to TRBJ2-1, with 12 bases matching TRBD2. The CDR3: CASSPGLAGRDNEQFF. In DNA form, the CDR3 reads TGTGCCAGCAGCCCAGGACTAGCGGGGAGGGACAATGAGCAGTTCTTC.